The 26 T cell receptor beta chains given below trace back to one sample, sequenced in a study of blood T cell repertoires in COVID-19. Libraries were prepared by immunoSEQ multiplex PCR; TCRdb keeps only in-frame clonotypes and omits some of them. Seen here are 100,000 to 110,000 clones, approximately 81% observed once, and the top ten hold 9.5% to 15%. Specimen: peripheral blood. These receptors came from a human donor in a cohort sampled during active COVID-19.

The V call is TRBV19, the J call TRBJ1-5, with a possible D match to TRBD1 (6 bases). The CDR3 has 15 amino acids. V lost 7 bases and J lost 3, with 16 bases in between. The germline CDR1 and CDR2 sequences are LNHDA and SQIVND (reference sequence). CDR3 sequence (DNA): TGTGCCAGTAAAAAGTCACAGGGTAACAATCAGCCCCAGCATTTT. Translation gives CASKKSQGNNQPQHF.

The chain uses TRBV19 and TRBJ2-1; 11 bases are a match to TRBD1. The junction had 4 bases not matched to a gene; V was cut back by 3 bases and J by 9 bases. CDR3 size: 14 residues. Looked up from germline, CDR1 is LNHDA and CDR2 is SQIVND (reference sequence). This CDR3 is CASSMDRGRGEQFF. DNA of the CDR3: TGTGCCAGTAGTATGGACAGGGGGCGCGGTGAGCAGTTCTTC.

This clone was recorded once. This chain connects TRBV6-2 or TRBV6-3 to TRBJ2-1; 12 bases fit TRBD2. V lost 2 bases to trimming and J lost 12 bases; unmatched junction nucleotides: 11. CDR1 and CDR2 from the germline V gene are MNHEY and SVGEGT. The CDR3 length is 16 residues. The CDR3 here is CASSYKLAGGPGGQFF. The CDR3 DNA is TGTGCCAGCAGTTACAAACTAGCGGGGGGCCCGGGGGGGCAGTTCTTC.

This chain links TRBV7-2 with TRBJ1-3; the D gene is possibly TRBD1 (5 bases). The CDR3 loop spans 14 amino acids. CDR1 and CDR2 from the germline V gene are SGHTA and FQGNSA. Trimming shortened V by 3 bases and J by 0 bases, and 6 bases separated the two germline ends. DNA of the CDR3: TGTGCCAGCAGCTTTCAGGGCTCTGGAAACACCATATATTTT. Encoded protein: CASSFQGSGNTIYF.

The V and J genes are TRBV7-8 and TRBJ1-6, with 9 positions matching TRBD1. In germline, CDR1 is SGHVS, CDR2 FQNEAQ. V was clipped by 3 bases and J by 10 bases; unmatched bases: 7. This CDR3 contains 15 residues. The CDR3 reads CASSLGQGKESPLHF. CDR3 in DNA: TGTGCCAGCAGCTTGGGACAGGGAAAAGAGTCACCCCTCCACTTT.

The rearrangement joins TRBV18 to TRBJ1-5; no reliable D call. The ends were cut back, 2 bases at V and 3 bases at J, with 11 bases in the middle. Germline V CDR1 and CDR2: KGHSH, LQKENI. This CDR3 is built from 15 residues. In DNA, the CDR3 is TGTGCCAGCTCACCAGACGGCGGAAACAATCAGCCCCAGCATTTT. This encodes CASSPDGGNNQPQHF.

The chain combines TRBV4-3 with TRBJ2-3, with D maybe TRBD2 (6 bases). The length of the CDR3 is 15 residues. Trimming stripped 1 base from V and 2 bases from J, with 10 bases between. CDR1 is LGHNA and CDR2 is YSLEER in the germline V gene. This chain's CDR3 is CASSQGPSATDTQYF. CDR3 sequence (DNA): TGCGCCAGCAGCCAAGGGCCTAGCGCCACAGATACGCAGTATTTT.

The chain joins TRBV1 to TRBJ1-1; the table's TRBD1 call for D was not verified on the DNA. TRBV1 is an annotated pseudogene. The CDR3 sequence is 14 residues long. The CDR3 spells CTSSQDRGNTEAFF. The DNA for the CDR3 is TGCACCAGCAGCCAAGACAGGGGGAACACTGAAGCTTTCTTT.

This chain connects TRBV7-9 to TRBJ2-1, with 12 bases lining up with TRBD2. CDR1 is SEHNR, CDR2 FQNEAQ, per germline (reference sequence). The CDR3 is 18 amino acids. V shed 1 base and J 4 bases; nucleotides not matched to a gene: 8. CDR3 amino acids: CASSLEPSGGAKYNEQFF. The CDR3 bases are TGTGCCAGCAGCTTAGAACCTAGCGGGGGGGCCAAGTACAATGAGCAGTTCTTC.

The chain carries TRBV12-5 and TRBJ1-1, with no clear D. In germline, CDR1 is LGHNT, CDR2 FRNRAP. V lost 3 bases, J lost 0 bases, and 8 bases lay in between. The CDR3 is 14 residues long. CDR3 nucleotides: TGTGCTAGTGGTTTTGGTCAGGTGAACACTGAAGCTTTCTTT. The encoded protein is CASGFGQVNTEAFF.

The chain recombines TRBV20-1 with TRBJ1-6; 7 bases are shared with TRBD1. J gave up 8 bases and V 3 bases, and 10 bases lay outside the gene matches. Germline CDR1 is DFQATT and CDR2 is SNEGSKA (reference sequence). This CDR3 region has 15 residues. Here the CDR3 reads CSASPLDRPDSPLHF. The CDR3 nucleotides read TGCAGTGCTAGTCCCCTGGACAGGCCTGATTCACCCCTCCACTTT.

The chain recombines TRBV5-5 with TRBJ2-7; weak D call: TRBD2 (6 bases). V was cut by 0 bases and J by 3 bases, with 19 bases left in between. The CDR3 extends over 17 amino acids. Germline CDR1 reads SGHKS; CDR2 reads YYEKEE (reference sequence). CDR3 bases: TGTGCCAGCAGCTTGGTTAGGGCCGGTGGACTACGCTACGAGCAGTACTTC. Its protein product is CASSLVRAGGLRYEQYF.

This clone is a singleton in its sample. The chain uses TRBV6-5 and TRBJ2-3; no clear D gene. The V gene lost 1 base and the J gene lost 5 bases, with 10 bases spanning the gap. CDR1 and CDR2 from the germline V gene are MNHEY and SVGAGI. This CDR3 region has 14 residues. The CDR3 DNA follows: TGTGCCAGCAGTTACTGGTCCTCCAGAGATACGCAGTATTTT. This sequence encodes CASSYWSSRDTQYF.

Concerning this clone: This sample includes further DNA sequences coding for the same CDR3. This chain links TRBV3-1 (or the pseudogene TRBV3-2) with TRBJ2-7; 11 bases map to TRBD2. CDR1 is LGHDT and CDR2 is YNNKEL in the germline V gene (reference sequence). V lost 3 bases, J lost 4 bases, and 5 bases stayed unmatched. This CDR3 spans 15 amino acids. The CDR3 sequence: CASSQGLAGGYEQYF. The CDR3 region has the DNA TGTGCCAGCAGCCAGGGGCTAGCGGGGGGATACGAGCAGTACTTC.

V gene TRBV19 combines with J gene TRBJ1-3; D may be TRBD1 (6 bases). The CDR3 has 14 residues. Germline V gene sequence: CDR1 LNHDA, CDR2 SQIVND (reference sequence). Trimming removed 7 bases from V and 0 bases from J, with 10 bases in between. CDR3 region: CASTPGVSGNTIYF. CDR3 in DNA: TGTGCCAGTACCCCAGGGGTCTCTGGAAACACCATATATTTT.

The gene calls are TRBV7-2 and TRBJ2-7; possible D gene TRBD2, 5 bases. The CDR3 totals 14 residues. V lost 5 bases to trimming and J lost 4 bases, with 15 bases between them. Germline V gene sequence: CDR1 SGHTA, CDR2 FQGNSA. CDR3 sequence: CASSPLGSAYEQYF. The CDR3 coding sequence is TGTGCCAGCAGCCCCCTGGGTAGCGCTTACGAGCAGTACTTC.

V gene TRBV6-5 combines with J gene TRBJ2-7; tentatively, D is TRBD1 (5 bases). The CDR3 sequence is 14 residues long. Germline V gene sequence: CDR1 MNHEY, CDR2 SVGAGI. V was shortened by 0 bases and J by 3 bases, with 9 bases between the two germline ends. This chain's CDR3 is CASSYSAGYYEQYF. The CDR3 DNA reads TGTGCCAGCAGTTACTCGGCAGGGTACTACGAGCAGTACTTC.

The J gene is TRBJ1-1, the V gene TRBV12-2; the table's D call TRBD1 went unverified against the DNA. TRBV12-2 is tagged as a pseudogene. CDR3 length: 15 residues. The CDR3 here is CASRSEGTGNTEAFF. The CDR3 DNA sequence: TGTGCAAGTCGCTCCGAAGGGACAGGGAACACTGAAGCTTTCTTT.

The chain is built from TRBV5-1 and TRBJ1-5; a possible D gene is TRBD1 (6 bases). V dropped 4 bases and J dropped 3 bases, with 11 bases sitting between them. CDR1 and CDR2 from the germline V gene are SGHRS and YFSETQ. CDR3 size: 14 residues. CDR3 DNA sequence: TGCGCCAGCAGCCCAGGACAGTCCAATCAGCCCCAGCATTTT. It is translated as CASSPGQSNQPQHF.

The genes are TRBV18 and TRBJ2-1; 9 bases map to TRBD1. Per germline, CDR1 KGHSH and CDR2 LQKENI. V lost 6 bases, J lost 3 bases, and 6 bases stayed unmatched. The CDR3 extends over 15 amino acids. The CDR3 here is CASSSGTGNYNEQFF. The CDR3 nucleotides read TGTGCCAGCTCGTCCGGGACAGGGAACTACAATGAGCAGTTCTTC.

V gene TRBV5-6 combines with J gene TRBJ2-2; unclear D gene. From germline, CDR1 is SGHDT and CDR2 YYEEEE. Trimming pared 8 bases from V and 0 bases from J, leaving 11 bases between. CDR3 length: 14 residues. The CDR3 is CASKLGPNTGELFF. CDR3 bases: TGTGCCAGTAAACTGGGCCCGAACACCGGGGAGCTGTTTTTT.

The gene calls are TRBV18 and TRBJ2-1; D unresolved. Germline V gene lookup returns CDR1 KGHSH and CDR2 LQKENI. The CDR3 is 13 residues long. Trimming cost V 0 bases and J 6 bases, with 6 bases left between them. The CDR3 DNA reads as TGTGCCAGCTCACCACCCTCCCTCAATGAGCAGTTCTTC. It yields the protein CASSPPSLNEQFF.

V and J are TRBV3-1 (or the pseudogene TRBV3-2) and TRBJ1-2; no reliable D call. CDR3 length: 14 residues. Germline lookup yields CDR1 LGHDT and CDR2 YNNKEL (reference sequence). Trimming removed 2 bases at V and 7 bases at J, with 14 bases between. CDR3 in amino acids: CASSQPWPGGGYTF. The CDR3 region has the DNA TGTGCCAGCAGCCAACCCTGGCCGGGTGGTGGCTACACCTTC.

V is TRBV28 and J is TRBJ1-1, with D unresolved. CDR1 and CDR2 (germline): MDHEN, SYDVKM. The CDR3 has 11 residues. Trimming removed 6 bases at V and 5 bases at J, with 7 bases between. CDR3 sequence reads: CASSVRTEAFF. CDR3 DNA sequence: TGTGCCAGCAGCGTCCGGACTGAAGCTTTCTTT.

The V call is TRBV24-1, the J call TRBJ2-3, with 10 bases matching TRBD2. Germline V gene data show CDR1 as KGHDR and CDR2 as SFDVKD. This CDR3 is built from 16 residues. J was trimmed by 3 bases and V by 3 bases; bases with no gene match: 5. CDR3 sequence (DNA): TGTGCCACCAGTGATGATTCTAGCGGGGGAACAGATACGCAGTATTTT. This encodes CATSDDSSGGTDTQYF.

This clone was observed a single time. The chain employs TRBV5-6 and TRBJ1-5, with D unresolved. Germline V CDR1 and CDR2: SGHDT, YYEEEE. The germline V and J ends were trimmed by 6 bases and 1 base, with 11 bases remaining between them. The CDR3 consists of 14 residues. CDR3 sequence: CASKAGESNQPQHF. The CDR3 region has the DNA TGTGCCAGCAAGGCAGGCGAGAGCAATCAGCCCCAGCATTTT.